One and the same sample provided the 14 T cell receptor beta chains below, sequenced in a study of blood T cell repertoires in COVID-19. The repertoire was sequenced with immunoSEQ multiplex PCR; TCRdb's copy has only in-frame clones and lacks some. This sample has some 150,000 clones, with approximately 92% found just once. The material sequenced was peripheral blood. All receptors derive from a woman in her thirties or forties with acute or convalescent COVID-19.

The V and J genes are TRBV7-8 and TRBJ2-2; D might be TRBD1 (6 bases). CDR1 and CDR2 from the germline V gene are SGHVS and FQNEAQ. CDR3 size: 16 residues. V lost 2 bases and J 1 base, leaving 11 bases between the germline ends. The CDR3 DNA is TGTGCCAGCAGCTTAACCAGGGGCCAGAACACCGGGGAGCTGTTTTTT. Protein: CASSLTRGQNTGELFF.

The V gene is TRBV5-8, the J gene TRBJ1-1, with 7 nucleotides matching TRBD1. This CDR3 has 16 amino acids. V lost 3 bases and J lost 0; bases outside the gene matches: 8. Germline V gene data show CDR1 as SGHTS and CDR2 as YDEGEE. CDR3 protein: CASSYRDSRMNTEAFF. CDR3 nucleotide sequence: TGTGCCAGCAGCTACCGGGACAGTCGTATGAACACTGAAGCTTTCTTT.

This sequence joins TRBV7-9 and TRBJ2-1; tentative D call: TRBD2 (5 bases). The CDR3 is 12 amino acids. With 5 bases removed from V and 16 bases from J, the gap between germline ends came to 18 bases. The germline V gene has CDR1 SEHNR and CDR2 FQNEAQ (reference sequence). DNA for the CDR3: TGTGCCAGCAGCCCCCTCTCGGGGTCTGTATTCTTC. Encoded protein: CASSPLSGSVFF.

This chain connects TRBV7-2 to TRBJ2-7, with D unclear. The germline V gene encodes CDR1 SGHTA and CDR2 FQGNSA. The CDR3 consists of 13 residues. With 1 base removed from V and 3 bases from J, the gap between germline ends came to 7 bases. This chain's CDR3 is CASSLDRSYEQYF. CDR3 coding DNA: TGTGCCAGCAGCTTAGACCGTAGCTACGAGCAGTACTTC.

This clone was observed a handful of times. This chain uses TRBV28 with TRBJ1-1, with D maybe TRBD1 (5 bases). The CDR3 is 12 residues long. Germline V CDR1 and CDR2: MDHEN, SYDVKM. Trimming left V 1 base short and J 11 bases short, with 11 bases between. DNA for the CDR3: TGTGCCAGCAGTTTATCTGTCAGGGCTGCTTTCTTT. Residues: CASSLSVRAAFF.

This chain connects TRBV3-1 (or the pseudogene TRBV3-2) to TRBJ2-4; tentatively, D is TRBD1 (5 bases). The germline V gene has CDR1 LGHDT and CDR2 YNNKEL (reference sequence). V was cut by 3 bases and J by 0 bases, with 9 bases left in between. The CDR3 is 15 amino acids. The CDR3, as DNA: TGTGCCAGCAGCCAGACAGCGATAGCCAAAAACATTCAGTACTTC. This encodes CASSQTAIAKNIQYF.

This clone appeared a single time. CDR3 residues: CASSTGTGGYGYTF. DNA for the CDR3: TGTGCCAGTAGTACAGGGACGGGGGGCTATGGCTACACCTTC. This chain connects TRBV19 to TRBJ1-2, with a weak D call TRBD1 (5 bases). Trimming stripped 4 bases from V and 4 bases from J, with 13 bases between. This CDR3 has 14 amino acids. Germline CDR1 LNHDA, CDR2 SQIVND (reference sequence). Drawing the rest from reference TRBV19 and TRBJ1-2, the complete variable domain is DGGITQSPKYLFRKEGQNVTLSCEQNLNHDAMYWYRQDPGQGLRLIYYSQIVNDFQKGDIAEGYSVSREKKESFPLTVTSAQKNPTAFYLCASSTGTGGYGYTFGSGTRLTVV.

This chain connects TRBV5-1 to TRBJ2-7; D is unclear. CDR3 length equals 12 residues. The ends were cut back, 7 bases at V and 3 bases at J, with 11 bases in the middle. Germline V gene sequence: CDR1 SGHRS, CDR2 YFSETQ. The DNA of the CDR3 is TGCGCCAGCGGGTTGACTGACTACGAGCAGTACTTC. Its protein product is CASGLTDYEQYF. Filled out from reference TRBV5-1 and TRBJ2-7, the complete variable domain reads KAGVTQTPRYLIKTRGQQVTLSCSPISGHRSVSWYQQTPGQGLQFLFEYFSETQRNKGNFPGRFSGRQFSNSRSEMNVSTLELGDSALYLCASGLTDYEQYFGPGTRLTVT.

This rearrangement joins TRBV9 to TRBJ2-7; 9 bases map to TRBD2. The V and J ends lost 4 bases and 3 bases, in that order; junction bases with no gene match: 5. This CDR3 contains 14 residues. Germline V gene lookup returns CDR1 SGDLS and CDR2 YYNGEE. The CDR3 loop reads CASSPGTSRYEQYF. CDR3 DNA: TGTGCCAGCAGCCCCGGGACTAGCCGCTACGAGCAGTACTTC.

V and J are TRBV3-1 (or the pseudogene TRBV3-2) and TRBJ2-7, with 10 positions matching TRBD2. The ends lost 3 bases at V and 3 bases at J; junction bases unmatched: 8. The CDR3 length is 16 residues. CDR1 and CDR2 from the germline V gene are LGHDT and YNNKEL (reference sequence). The CDR3 sequence is CASSQGLAGVHYEQYF. For the CDR3, the DNA is TGTGCCAGCAGCCAGGGTCTAGCGGGGGTTCACTACGAGCAGTACTTC.

The sample holds a few counts of this clone. The chain employs TRBV6-2 or TRBV6-3 and TRBJ1-5; no firm D call. The CDR3 is 14 amino acids. The germline V gene has CDR1 MNHEY and CDR2 SVGEGT. The V and J ends lost 0 bases and 0 bases respectively, with 3 bases between them. CDR3 protein: CASSYSSSNQPQHF. CDR3 bases: TGTGCCAGCAGTTACTCGAGTAGCAATCAGCCCCAGCATTTT.

This chain links TRBV7-2 with TRBJ2-3; 8 nucleotides match TRBD1. CDR3 size: 15 residues. Germline values: CDR1 SGHTA, CDR2 FQGNSA. After removal of 1 base from V and 7 bases from J, the junction contained 7 bases not matched to a gene. Here the CDR3 reads CASSLDWTGMNTQYF. The CDR3 nucleotides read TGTGCCAGCAGCTTAGATTGGACAGGGATGAATACGCAGTATTTT.

The chain couples TRBV4-1 to TRBJ2-7; tentative D call: TRBD2 (5 bases). The V end was cut by 7 bases, the J end by 5 bases, with 18 bases between. CDR3 length: 14 residues. The germline CDR1 and CDR2 sequences are MGHRA and YSYEKL. DNA of the CDR3: TGCGCCAGCACCTCATTTGAAGAGGGAGACGAGCAGTACTTC. Its protein is CASTSFEEGDEQYF.

A note on this clone: At one boundary the junction diverges from the germline segment, which might be a read error. This chain links TRBV18 with TRBJ2-7; 8 nucleotides agree with TRBD1. CDR3 length equals 14 residues. The germline gives CDR1 KGHSH, CDR2 LQKENI. CDR3 sequence reads: CASSPLDRGYEQYF. The CDR3 DNA reads as TGTGCCAGCTCGCCACTAGACAGGGGCTACGAGCAGTACTTC.